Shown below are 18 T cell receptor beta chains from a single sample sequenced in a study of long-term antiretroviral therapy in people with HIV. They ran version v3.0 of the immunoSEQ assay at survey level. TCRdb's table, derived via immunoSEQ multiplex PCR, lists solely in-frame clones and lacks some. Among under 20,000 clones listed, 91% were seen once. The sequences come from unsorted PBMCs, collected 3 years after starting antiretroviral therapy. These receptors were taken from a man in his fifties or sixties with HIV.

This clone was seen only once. The CDR3 here is CASSLNGDYGYTF. CDR3 nucleotides: TGTGCCAGCAGCTTGAACGGGGACTATGGCTACACCTTC. The chain couples TRBV5-6 to TRBJ1-2; D is unclear. Germline V lookup: CDR1 SGHDT, CDR2 YYEEEE. This CDR3 is built from 13 residues. V shed 1 base and J shed 3 bases, with 7 bases lying between them.

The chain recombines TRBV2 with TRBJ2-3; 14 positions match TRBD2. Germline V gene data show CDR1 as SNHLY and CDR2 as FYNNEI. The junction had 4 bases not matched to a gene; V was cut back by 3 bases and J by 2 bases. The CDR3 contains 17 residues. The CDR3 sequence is CASSDTTSGGVTDTQYF. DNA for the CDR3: TGTGCCAGCAGTGATACGACTAGCGGGGGGGTCACAGATACGCAGTATTTT.

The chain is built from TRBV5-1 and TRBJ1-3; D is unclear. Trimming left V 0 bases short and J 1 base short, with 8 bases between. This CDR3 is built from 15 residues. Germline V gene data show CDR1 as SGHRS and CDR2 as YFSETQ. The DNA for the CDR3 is TGCGCCAGCAGCTTGGATGGACTTTCTGGAAACACCATATATTTT. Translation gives CASSLDGLSGNTIYF.

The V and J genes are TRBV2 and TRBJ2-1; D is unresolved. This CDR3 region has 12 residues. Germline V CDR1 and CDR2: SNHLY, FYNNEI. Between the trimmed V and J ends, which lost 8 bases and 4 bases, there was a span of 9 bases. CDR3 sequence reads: CASVGGYNEQFF. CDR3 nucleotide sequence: TGTGCCAGCGTCGGCGGTTACAATGAGCAGTTCTTC.

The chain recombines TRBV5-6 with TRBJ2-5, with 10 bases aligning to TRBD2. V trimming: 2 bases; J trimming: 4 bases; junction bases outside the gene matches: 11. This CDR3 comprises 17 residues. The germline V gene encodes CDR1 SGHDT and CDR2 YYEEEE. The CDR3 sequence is CASSFFGLAGGPETQYF. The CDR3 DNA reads TGTGCCAGCAGCTTTTTCGGGTTAGCGGGGGGCCCAGAGACCCAGTACTTC.

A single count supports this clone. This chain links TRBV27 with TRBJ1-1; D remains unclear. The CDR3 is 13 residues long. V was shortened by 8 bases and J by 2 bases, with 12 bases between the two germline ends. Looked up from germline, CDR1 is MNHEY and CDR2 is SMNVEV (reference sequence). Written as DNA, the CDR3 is TGTGCCAGCGGCTATACAGATAACACTGAAGCTTTCTTT. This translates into CASGYTDNTEAFF.

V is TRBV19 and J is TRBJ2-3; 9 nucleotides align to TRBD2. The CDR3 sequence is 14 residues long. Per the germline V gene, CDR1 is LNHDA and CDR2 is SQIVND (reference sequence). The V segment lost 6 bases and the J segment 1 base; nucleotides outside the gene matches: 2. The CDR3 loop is CASSRLAGTDTQYF. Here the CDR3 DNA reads TGTGCCAGTAGCAGACTAGCGGGCACAGATACGCAGTATTTT.

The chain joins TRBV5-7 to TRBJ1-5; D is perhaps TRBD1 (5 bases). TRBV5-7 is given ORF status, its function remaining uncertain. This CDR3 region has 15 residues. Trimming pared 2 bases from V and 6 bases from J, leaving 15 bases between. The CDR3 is CASSFPERGTQPQHF. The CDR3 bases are TGTGCCAGCAGCTTCCCGGAGAGGGGAACTCAGCCCCAGCATTTT.

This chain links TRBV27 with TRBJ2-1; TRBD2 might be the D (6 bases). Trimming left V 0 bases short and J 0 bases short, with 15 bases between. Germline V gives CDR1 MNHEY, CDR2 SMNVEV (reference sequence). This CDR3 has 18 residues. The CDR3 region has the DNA TGTGCCAGCAGTTTATCTCTCGGGGAGGCGGACTCCTACAATGAGCAGTTCTTC. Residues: CASSLSLGEADSYNEQFF.

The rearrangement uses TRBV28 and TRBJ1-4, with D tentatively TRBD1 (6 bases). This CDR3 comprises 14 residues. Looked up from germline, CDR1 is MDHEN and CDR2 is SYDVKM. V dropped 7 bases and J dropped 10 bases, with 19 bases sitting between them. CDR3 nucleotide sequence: TGTGCCAGCACCCCGGACAGCCTACCCGGAAAACTGTTTTTT. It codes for CASTPDSLPGKLFF.

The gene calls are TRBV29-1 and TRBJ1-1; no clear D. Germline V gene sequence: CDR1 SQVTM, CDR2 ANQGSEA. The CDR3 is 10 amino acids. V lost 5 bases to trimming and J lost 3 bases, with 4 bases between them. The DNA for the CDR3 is TGCAGCGTTTCCTACACTGAAGCTTTCTTT. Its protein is CSVSYTEAFF. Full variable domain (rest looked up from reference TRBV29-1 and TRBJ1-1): SAVISQKPSRDICQRGTSLTIQCQVDSQVTMMFWYRQQPGQSLTLIATANQGSEATYESGFVIDKFPISRPNLTFSTLTVSNMSPEDSSIYLCSVSYTEAFFGQGTRLTVV.

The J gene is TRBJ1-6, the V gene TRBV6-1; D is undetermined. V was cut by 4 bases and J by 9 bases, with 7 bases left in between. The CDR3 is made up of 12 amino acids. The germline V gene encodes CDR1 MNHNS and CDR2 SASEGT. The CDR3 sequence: CASSVFGSPLHF. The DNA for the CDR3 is TGTGCCAGCAGTGTTTTTGGTTCACCCCTCCACTTT.

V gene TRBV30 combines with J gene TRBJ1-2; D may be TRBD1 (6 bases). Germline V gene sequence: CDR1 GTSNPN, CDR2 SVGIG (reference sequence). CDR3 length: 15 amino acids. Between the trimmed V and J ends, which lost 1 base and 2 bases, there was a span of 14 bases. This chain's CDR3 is CAWSAQTGSNYGYTF. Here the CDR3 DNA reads TGTGCCTGGAGTGCCCAGACAGGTTCAAACTATGGCTACACCTTC.

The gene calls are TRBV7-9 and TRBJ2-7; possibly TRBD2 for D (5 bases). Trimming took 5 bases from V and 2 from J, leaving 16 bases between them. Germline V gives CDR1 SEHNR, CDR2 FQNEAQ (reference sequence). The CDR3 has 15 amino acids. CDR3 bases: TGTGCCAGCAGCGGCGGGTCCCTCACGGCCTACGAGCAGTACTTC. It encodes CASSGGSLTAYEQYF.

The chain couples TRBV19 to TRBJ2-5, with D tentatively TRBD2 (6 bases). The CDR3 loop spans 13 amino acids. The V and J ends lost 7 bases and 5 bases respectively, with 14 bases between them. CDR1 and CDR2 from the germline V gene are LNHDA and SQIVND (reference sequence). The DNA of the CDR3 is TGTGCCAGTACCGGGACTCACGGGGAGACCCAGTACTTC. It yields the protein CASTGTHGETQYF.

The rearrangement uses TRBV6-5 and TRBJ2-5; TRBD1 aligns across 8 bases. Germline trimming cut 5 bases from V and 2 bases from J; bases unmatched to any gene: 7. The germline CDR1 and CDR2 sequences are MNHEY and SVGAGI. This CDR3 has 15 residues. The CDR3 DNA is TGTGCCAGCAGTCAACTGAACAGGGGGCAAGAGACCCAGTACTTC. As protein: CASSQLNRGQETQYF.

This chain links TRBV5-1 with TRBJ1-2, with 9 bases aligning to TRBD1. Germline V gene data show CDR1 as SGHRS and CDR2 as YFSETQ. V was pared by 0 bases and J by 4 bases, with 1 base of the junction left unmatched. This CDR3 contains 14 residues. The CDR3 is CASSLGGQGYGYTF. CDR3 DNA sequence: TGCGCCAGCAGCTTGGGGGGACAGGGCTATGGCTACACCTTC.

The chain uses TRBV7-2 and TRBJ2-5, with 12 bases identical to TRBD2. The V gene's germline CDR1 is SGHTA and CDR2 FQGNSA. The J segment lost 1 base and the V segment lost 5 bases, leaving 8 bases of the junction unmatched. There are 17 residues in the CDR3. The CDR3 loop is CASSRGPSGGAQETQYF. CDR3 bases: TGTGCCAGCAGCCGGGGGCCTAGCGGGGGGGCCCAAGAGACCCAGTACTTC.